The sequence of this TCR beta chain was determined in a study of blood T cells in healthy people across ages. Using a J-beta primer mix together with a sample-barcoded 5' primer, a second PCR was run for about 6 to 12 cycles. One entry per CDR3 protein results from TCRdb running MiXCR on the 5' RACE reads. This sample has about 780,000 distinct CDR3 sequences, with about half found just once. This clonotype was recorded a few times. The CDR3 consists of 13 residues. The germline gives CDR1 SGDLS, CDR2 YYNGEE. Between the trimmed V and J ends, which lost 4 bases and 9 bases, there was a span of 14 bases.

This rearrangement joins TRBV9 to TRBJ2-1; D is undetermined. Sequencing used blood. This clonotype originated in a man older than 75 in good health. In DNA, the CDR3 is TGTGCCAGCAGCCCAATGACTCATCGTGAGCAGTTCTTC. It specifies CASSPMTHREQFF.